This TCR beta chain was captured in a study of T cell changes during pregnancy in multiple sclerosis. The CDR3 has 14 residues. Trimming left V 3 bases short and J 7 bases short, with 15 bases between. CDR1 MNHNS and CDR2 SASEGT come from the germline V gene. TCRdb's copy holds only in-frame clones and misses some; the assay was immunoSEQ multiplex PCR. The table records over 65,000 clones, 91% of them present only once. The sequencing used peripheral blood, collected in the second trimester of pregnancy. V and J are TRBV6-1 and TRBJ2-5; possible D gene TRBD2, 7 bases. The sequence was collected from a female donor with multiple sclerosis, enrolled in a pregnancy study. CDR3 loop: CASSESGGAMTQYF. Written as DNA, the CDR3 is TGTGCCAGCAGTGAGTCTGGGGGGGCAATGACCCAGTACTTC.